The 5 T cell receptor beta chains reported below all come from one sample, sequenced in a study of blood T cell repertoires in COVID-19. Measured with immunoSEQ multiplex PCR; TCRdb has only the in-frame clones, and not every one. The repertoire holds over 250,000 clones, with over 75% as singletons. Sequencing was done on a sample of peripheral blood. The receptors originated from a woman aged 50 to 65 with acute or convalescent COVID-19.

As for this clone: A read error may produce the germline difference seen at one junction end. The rearrangement uses TRBV19 and TRBJ2-1; 7 bases map to TRBD2. The germline gives CDR1 LNHDA, CDR2 SQIVND (reference sequence). This CDR3 has 12 residues. CDR3 coding DNA: TGCGCCAATCTTTTACGGAGCGGGACGGTGTTCTTC. As protein: CANLLRSGTVFF.

This chain uses TRBV4-2 with TRBJ2-7; 8 nucleotides agree with TRBD2. Germline-derived CDR1 and CDR2 are LGHNA and YNFKEQ. The CDR3 extends over 15 amino acids. V was pared by 0 bases and J by 2 bases, with 3 bases of the junction left unmatched. DNA of the CDR3: TGTGCCAGCAGCCAAGATGCTAGCGGGCCCTACGAGCAGTACTTC. Translated, it gives CASSQDASGPYEQYF.

The chain employs TRBV10-3 and TRBJ1-5; 7 bases map to TRBD1. Germline lookup yields CDR1 ENHRY and CDR2 SYGVKD. The CDR3 has 13 residues. Trimming took 4 bases from V and 6 from J; bases not matched to a gene: 3. The CDR3 loop reads CAISGQGGQPQHF. The CDR3 DNA follows: TGTGCCATCAGTGGACAGGGAGGTCAGCCCCAGCATTTT.

This clone came up a few times. The J gene is TRBJ1-3, the V gene TRBV28; D possibly corresponds to TRBD1 (6 bases). CDR3 length: 15 residues. CDR1 is MDHEN, CDR2 SYDVKM, per germline. The V end was cut by 6 bases, the J end by 3 bases, with 15 bases between. CDR3 sequence reads: CASRSGQGLGNTIYF. CDR3 in DNA: TGTGCCAGCAGGTCCGGGCAGGGGCTTGGAAACACCATATATTTT.

V usage is TRBV2 and J usage is TRBJ1-2; weak D call: TRBD1 (5 bases). The germline V and J ends were trimmed by 6 bases and 4 bases, with 9 bases remaining between them. The CDR3 covers 12 residues. CDR1 and CDR2 from the germline V gene are SNHLY and FYNNEI. In DNA, the CDR3 is TGTGCCAGCAGGGGGGGTGGCTATGGCTACACCTTC. Translated: CASRGGGYGYTF.